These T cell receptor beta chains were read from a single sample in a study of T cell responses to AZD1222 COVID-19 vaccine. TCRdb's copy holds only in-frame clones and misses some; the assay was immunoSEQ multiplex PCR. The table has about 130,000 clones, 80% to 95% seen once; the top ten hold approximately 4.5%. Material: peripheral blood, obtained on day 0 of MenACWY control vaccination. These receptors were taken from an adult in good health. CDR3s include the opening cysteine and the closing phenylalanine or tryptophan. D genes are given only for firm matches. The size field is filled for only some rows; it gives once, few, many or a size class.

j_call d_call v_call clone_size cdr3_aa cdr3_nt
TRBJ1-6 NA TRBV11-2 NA CASSPTSGGSPLHF TGTGCCAGCAGCCCAACCTCCGGGGGATCACCCCTCCACTTT
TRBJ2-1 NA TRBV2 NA CASSLGNEQFF TGTGCCAGCAGCCTGGGCAATGAGCAGTTCTTC
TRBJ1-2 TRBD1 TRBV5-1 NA CASKIAGGDGYTF TGCGCCAGCAAAATTGCAGGGGGCGATGGCTACACCTTC
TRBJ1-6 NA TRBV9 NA CASSVASRFDSQGRSPYNSPLHF TGTGCCAGCAGCGTAGCTTCCCGGTTTGACAGCCAGGGAAGGAGTCCCTATAATTCACCCCTCCACTTT
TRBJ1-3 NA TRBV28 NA CASSFWGTPTGSNTIYF TGTGCCAGCAGTTTTTGGGGGACGCCGACAGGAAGCAACACCATATATTTT
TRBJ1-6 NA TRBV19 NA CASSTLDSGNSPLHF TGTGCCAGTAGTACCCTCGACTCTGGTAATTCACCCCTCCACTTT
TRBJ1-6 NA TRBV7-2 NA CASSLVSPLHF TGTGCCAGCAGCTTAGTCTCACCCCTCCACTTT
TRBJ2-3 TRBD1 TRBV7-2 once CASSLGLTGGADTQYF TGTGCCAGCAGCTTAGGCCTGACAGGGGGCGCAGATACGCAGTATTTT
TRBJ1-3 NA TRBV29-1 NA CSVDRGNTIYF TGCAGCGTTGATAGGGGAAACACCATATATTTT
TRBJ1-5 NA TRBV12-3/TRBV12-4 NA CASSTGYQPQHF TGTGCCAGCAGTACAGGGTACCAGCCCCAGCATTTT
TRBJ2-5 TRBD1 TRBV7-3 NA CASSLGQGGQETQYF TGTGCCAGCAGCTTAGGACAGGGGGGGCAAGAGACCCAGTACTTC
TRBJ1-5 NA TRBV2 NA CASSDLGQNNQPQHF TGTGCCAGCAGTGATCTTGGACAGAACAATCAGCCCCAGCATTTT
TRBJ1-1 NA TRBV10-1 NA CASSESPISNTEAFF TGCGCCAGCAGTGAGTCGCCGATCTCGAACACTGAAGCTTTCTTT
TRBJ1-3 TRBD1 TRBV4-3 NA CASSQDIPGQGRGNTIYF TGCGCCAGCAGCCAAGATATCCCGGGACAGGGGAGAGGAAACACCATATATTTT
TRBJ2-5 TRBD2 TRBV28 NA CASTTSGRVVETQYF TGTGCCAGCACGACTAGCGGGAGGGTTGTAGAGACCCAGTACTTC
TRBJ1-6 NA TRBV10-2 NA CASSEMGNSPLHF TGCGCCAGCAGTGAGATGGGTAATTCACCCCTCCACTTT
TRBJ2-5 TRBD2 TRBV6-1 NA CASSEPTASGLGTQYF TGTGCCAGCAGTGAACCTACGGCTAGCGGCCTGGGGACCCAGTACTTC
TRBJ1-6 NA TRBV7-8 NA CASSSRASPLHF TGTGCCAGCAGCTCCAGAGCTTCACCCCTCCACTTT
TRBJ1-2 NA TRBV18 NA CASSPWYLLGIPPNYGYTF TGTGCCAGCTCACCATGGTACCTACTTGGGATCCCCCCCAACTATGGCTACACCTTC
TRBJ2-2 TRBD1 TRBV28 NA CASSSDRVEELFF TGTGCCAGCAGTTCCGACAGGGTCGAGGAGCTGTTTTTT
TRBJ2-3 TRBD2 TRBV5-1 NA CASSLTLGLAGEDTQYF TGCGCCAGCAGCTTGACCCTGGGACTAGCGGGAGAAGATACGCAGTATTTT
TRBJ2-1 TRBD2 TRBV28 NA CASSPLAGGYNEQFF TGTGCCAGCAGCCCACTAGCGGGGGGATACAATGAGCAGTTCTTC
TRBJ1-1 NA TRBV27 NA CASSLYTPSGTVNTEAFF TGTGCCAGCAGTTTATACACCCCCTCCGGGACGGTGAACACTGAAGCTTTCTTT
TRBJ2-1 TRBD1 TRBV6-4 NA CASSDRTGGNEQFF TGTGCCAGCAGTGACCGGACAGGGGGCAATGAGCAGTTCTTC
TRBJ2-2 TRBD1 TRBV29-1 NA CSVVGTGQQNTGELFF TGCAGCGTTGTGGGAACGGGACAGCAGAACACCGGGGAGCTGTTTTTT
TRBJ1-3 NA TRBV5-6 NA CASSSLSGNTIYF TGTGCCAGCAGTAGTCTATCTGGAAACACCATATATTTT
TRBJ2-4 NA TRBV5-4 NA CASSSWEAKNIQYF TGTGCCAGCAGCTCGTGGGAAGCCAAAAACATTCAGTACTTC
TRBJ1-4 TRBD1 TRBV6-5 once CASSYRDRGYEKLFF TGTGCCAGCAGTTACCGGGACAGGGGGTATGAAAAACTGTTTTTT
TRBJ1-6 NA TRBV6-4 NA CASSVSESSPLHF TGTGCCAGCAGTGTATCAGAAAGTTCACCCCTCCACTTT
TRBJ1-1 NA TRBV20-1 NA CSARQGAEAFF TGCAGTGCTAGACAGGGCGCTGAAGCTTTCTTT
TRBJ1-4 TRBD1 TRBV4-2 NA CASSLRQGYATNEKLFF TGTGCCAGCAGCTTGCGACAGGGATACGCAACTAATGAAAAACTGTTTTTT
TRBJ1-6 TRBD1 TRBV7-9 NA CASSYGTVPYNSPLHF TGTGCCAGCAGCTACGGGACAGTGCCTTATAATTCACCCCTCCACTTT
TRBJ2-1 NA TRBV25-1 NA CASSEYLRGDEQFF TGTGCCAGCAGTGAATATCTCCGGGGAGATGAGCAGTTCTTC
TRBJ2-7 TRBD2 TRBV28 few CASQGGGSSYEQYF TGTGCCAGCCAGGGCGGGGGTAGCTCCTACGAGCAGTACTTC
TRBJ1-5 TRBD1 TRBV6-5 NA CASLGPQGAKQPQHF TGTGCCAGCCTGGGACCACAGGGGGCGAAACAGCCCCAGCATTTT
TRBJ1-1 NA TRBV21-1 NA CASSKARAGHTEAFF TGTGCCAGCAGCAAAGCTCGAGCAGGGCACACTGAAGCTTTCTTT
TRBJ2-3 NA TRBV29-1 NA CSMKLGDTQYF TGCAGCATGAAACTGGGAGATACGCAGTATTTT
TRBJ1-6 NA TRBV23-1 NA CASSQPSVGSPLHF TGCGCCAGCAGTCAGCCGTCCGTCGGATCACCCCTCCACTTT
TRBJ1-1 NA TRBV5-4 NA CASSLGSPAGTEAFF TGTGCCAGCAGCTTGGGGAGCCCGGCGGGCACTGAAGCTTTCTTT
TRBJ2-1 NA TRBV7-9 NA CASSLGSYNEQFF TGTGCCAGCAGCTTGGGCTCCTACAATGAGCAGTTCTTC
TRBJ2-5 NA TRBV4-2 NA CASSQEGSEETQYF TGTGCCAGCAGCCAAGAGGGGTCCGAAGAGACCCAGTACTTC
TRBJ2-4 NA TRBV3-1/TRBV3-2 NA CASSQALQGTKNIQYF TGTGCCAGCAGCCAAGCCTTACAGGGAACCAAAAACATTCAGTACTTC
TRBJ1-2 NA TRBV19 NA CASSRQATNYGYTF TGTGCCAGTAGTCGCCAGGCCACTAACTATGGCTACACCTTC
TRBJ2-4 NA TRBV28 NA CASSFPAGVLYF TGTGCCAGCAGTTTCCCGGCAGGGGTTTTGTACTTC
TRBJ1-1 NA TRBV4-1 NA CASSQDMLFF TGCGCCAGCAGCCAAGATATGCTTTTCTTT
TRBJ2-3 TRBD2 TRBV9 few CASSALAGGTDTQYF TGTGCCAGCAGCGCACTAGCGGGAGGTACAGATACGCAGTATTTT
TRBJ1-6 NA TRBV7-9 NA CATAGSSYNSPLHF TGTGCCACCGCAGGCAGCTCCTATAATTCACCCCTCCACTTT
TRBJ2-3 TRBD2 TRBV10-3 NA CAIRFQAGGTDTQYF TGTGCCATCAGGTTCCAGGCGGGAGGGACAGATACGCAGTATTTT
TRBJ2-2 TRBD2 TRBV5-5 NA CASSSTQRGGNTGELFF TGTGCCAGCAGCTCGACCCAGCGGGGGGGCAACACCGGGGAGCTGTTTTTT
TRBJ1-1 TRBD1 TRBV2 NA CASRWDRAVNTEAFF TGTGCCAGCAGGTGGGACAGGGCGGTGAACACTGAAGCTTTCTTT
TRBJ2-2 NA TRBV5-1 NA CASSPTVGGATGELFF TGCGCCAGCAGCCCGACGGTCGGAGGGGCAACCGGGGAGCTGTTTTTT
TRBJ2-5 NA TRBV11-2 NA CASSLAGPGETQYF TGTGCCAGCAGCTTAGCCGGCCCTGGGGAGACCCAGTACTTC
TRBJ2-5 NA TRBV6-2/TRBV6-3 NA CASSYTDLWAGQETQYF TGTGCCAGCAGTTACACCGACCTGTGGGCAGGGCAAGAGACCCAGTACTTC
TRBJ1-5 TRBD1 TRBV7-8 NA CASSLVEKGAQPQHF TGTGCCAGCAGCTTGGTGGAAAAGGGGGCTCAGCCCCAGCATTTT
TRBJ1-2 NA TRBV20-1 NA CSASLDGYTF TGCAGTGCCAGCTTAGACGGCTACACCTTC
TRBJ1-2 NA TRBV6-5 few CASSSGFNYGYTF TGTGCCAGCAGTTCGGGCTTTAACTATGGCTACACCTTC
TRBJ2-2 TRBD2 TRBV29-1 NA CSVKTSGLNTGELFF TGCAGCGTTAAAACTAGCGGCCTGAACACCGGGGAGCTGTTTTTT